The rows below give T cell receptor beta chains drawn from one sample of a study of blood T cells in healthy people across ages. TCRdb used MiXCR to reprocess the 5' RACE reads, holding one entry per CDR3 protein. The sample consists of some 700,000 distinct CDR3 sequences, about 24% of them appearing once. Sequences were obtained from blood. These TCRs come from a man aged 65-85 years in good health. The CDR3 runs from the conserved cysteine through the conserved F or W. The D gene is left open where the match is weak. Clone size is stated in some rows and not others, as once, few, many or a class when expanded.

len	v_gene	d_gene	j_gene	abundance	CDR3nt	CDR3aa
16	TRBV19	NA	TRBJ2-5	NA	TGTGCCAGTAGTACCCCAGGTAGGGGCCTTCAAGAGACCCAGTACTTC	CASSTPGRGLQETQYF
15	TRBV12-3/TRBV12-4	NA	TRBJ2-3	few	TGTGCCAGCAGTCTAAGACCCCGGAAGACAGATACGCAGTATTTT	CASSLRPRKTDTQYF
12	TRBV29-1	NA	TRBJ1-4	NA	TGCAGCGTTGCCGAGGCCAAAGAAAAACTGTTTTTT	CSVAEAKEKLFF
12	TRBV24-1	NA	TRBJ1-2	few	TGTGCCACCAGCGAGAGATCCGATGGCTACACCTTC	CATSERSDGYTF
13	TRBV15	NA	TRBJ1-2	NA	TGTGCCACCAGCAGCACGGCGAACTATGGCTACACCTTC	CATSSTANYGYTF
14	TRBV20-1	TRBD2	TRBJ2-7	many	TGCAGTGCTAGAGGGGAGACTAGCTGGTACGAGCAGTACTTC	CSARGETSWYEQYF
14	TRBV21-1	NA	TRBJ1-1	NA	TGTGCCAGCAGCAAAGTTAGAGGGCGCACTGAAGCTTTCTTT	CASSKVRGRTEAFF
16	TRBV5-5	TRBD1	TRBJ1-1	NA	TGTGCCAGCAGCATAGGACAGGGCAGGGTGAACACTGAAGCTTTCTTT	CASSIGQGRVNTEAFF
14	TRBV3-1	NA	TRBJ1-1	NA	TGTGCCAGCAGCCAGCAGGTCATGAACACTGAAGCTTTCTTT	CASSQQVMNTEAFF
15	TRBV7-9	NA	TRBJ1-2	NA	TGTGCCAGCAGCGCTCCGGAGAGTGCTAACTATGGCTACACCTTC	CASSAPESANYGYTF
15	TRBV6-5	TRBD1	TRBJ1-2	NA	TGTGCCAGCAGTCGCGGGACTCAGGGGGACTATGGCTACACCTTC	CASSRGTQGDYGYTF
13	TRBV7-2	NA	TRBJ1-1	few	TGTGCCAGCAGCTTATTCGGGCAGATTGAAGCTTTCTTT	CASSLFGQIEAFF
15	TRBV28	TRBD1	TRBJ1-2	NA	TGTGCCAGCAGTGCCCAGGGGGCGTCGATCTATGGCTACACCTTC	CASSAQGASIYGYTF
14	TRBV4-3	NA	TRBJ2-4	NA	TGCGCCAGCAGCCAAGATACGAGGGGGGGCATTCAGTACTTC	CASSQDTRGGIQYF
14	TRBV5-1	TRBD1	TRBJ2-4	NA	TGCGCCAGCAGCCTGACAGGGATGGGGGACATTCAGTACTTC	CASSLTGMGDIQYF
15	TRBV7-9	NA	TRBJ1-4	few	TGTGCCAGCAGCCCCCGGGACACCCACAATGAAAAACTGTTTTTT	CASSPRDTHNEKLFF
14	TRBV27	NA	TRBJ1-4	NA	TGTGCCAGCAGTCCTCGCAGACAGGTTGAAAAACTGTTTTTT	CASSPRRQVEKLFF
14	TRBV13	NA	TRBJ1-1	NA	TGTGCCAGCAGGGAATCCGGGACTGCTGTTGAAGCTTTCTTT	CASRESGTAVEAFF
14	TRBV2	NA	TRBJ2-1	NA	TGTGCCAGCAGTGACGCAGGGTTCTACAATGAGCAGTTCTTC	CASSDAGFYNEQFF
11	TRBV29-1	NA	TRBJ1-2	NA	TGCAGCGTCCGGATGCGGTATGGCTACACCTTC	CSVRMRYGYTF
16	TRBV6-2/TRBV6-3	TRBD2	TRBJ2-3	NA	TGTGCCAGCAGTCGACTACTAGCGTCTAGCACAGATACGCAGTATTTT	CASSRLLASSTDTQYF
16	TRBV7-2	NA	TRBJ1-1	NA	TGTGCCAGCAGCCAACTAGGTCGGCAGATTCACACTGAAGCTTTCTTT	CASSQLGRQIHTEAFF
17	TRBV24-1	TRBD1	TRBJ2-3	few	TGTGCCACCAGTGACGTCGGGACAGGGGTTAAGTCAGATACGCAGTATTTT	CATSDVGTGVKSDTQYF
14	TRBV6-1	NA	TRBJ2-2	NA	TGTGCCAGCAGTGCCTCCAGGAACACCGGGGAGCTGTTTTTT	CASSASRNTGELFF
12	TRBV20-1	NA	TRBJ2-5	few	TGCAGTGCTAGTGTGTTCGGAGAGACCCAGTACTTC	CSASVFGETQYF
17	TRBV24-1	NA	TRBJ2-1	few	TGTGCCACCAGTGATGCGGGGACAGTTTCCTCCTACAATGAGCAGTTCTTC	CATSDAGTVSSYNEQFF
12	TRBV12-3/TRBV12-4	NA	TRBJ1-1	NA	TGTGCCAGCGTAGGATTGAACACTGAAGCTTTCTTT	CASVGLNTEAFF
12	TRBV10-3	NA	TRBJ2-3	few	TGTGCCATCAGTGGGTTCGAAGATACGCAGTATTTT	CAISGFEDTQYF
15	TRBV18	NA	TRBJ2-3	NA	TGTGCCAGCTCACCAGCGGACTATCTCACAGATACGCAGTATTTT	CASSPADYLTDTQYF
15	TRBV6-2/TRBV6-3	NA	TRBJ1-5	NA	TGTGCCAGCAGTTACTCGGGCAGGGGAAGTCAGCCCCAGCATTTT	CASSYSGRGSQPQHF
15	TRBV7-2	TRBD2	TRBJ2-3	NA	TGTGCCAGCAGCCCTGGGACTAGCGACACAGATACGCAGTATTTT	CASSPGTSDTDTQYF
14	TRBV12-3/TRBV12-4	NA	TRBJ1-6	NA	TGTGCCAGCAGTTTTCCCGGGGGGAGTGGACCCCTCCACTTT	CASSFPGGSGPLHF
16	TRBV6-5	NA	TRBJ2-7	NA	TGTGCCAGCAGTGCCCCCACAGGGGGGGGCTCCTACGAGCAGTACTTC	CASSAPTGGGSYEQYF
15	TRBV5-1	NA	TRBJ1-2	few	TGCGCCAGCAGCTCCACCGGCAGGGGATGGAATGGCTACACCTTC	CASSSTGRGWNGYTF
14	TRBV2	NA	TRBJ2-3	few	TGTGCCAGCAGGAAGGCAGGAAACACAGATACGCAGTATTTT	CASRKAGNTDTQYF
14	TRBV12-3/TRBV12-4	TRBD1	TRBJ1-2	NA	TGTGCCAGCAGTTACGGACAGGGAAACTATGGCTACACCTTC	CASSYGQGNYGYTF
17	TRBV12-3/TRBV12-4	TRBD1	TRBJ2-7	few	TGTGCCAGCAGTCCTAACTACTCCGGGACAGACACCTACGAGCAGTACTTC	CASSPNYSGTDTYEQYF
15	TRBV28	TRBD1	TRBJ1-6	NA	TGTGCCAGCAGTCCCGGGGACAGAAGGGGTTCACCCCTCCACTTT	CASSPGDRRGSPLHF
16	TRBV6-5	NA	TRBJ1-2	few	TGTGCCAGCAGTTACAGCAAAGGAACGGTACGATATGGCTACACCTTC	CASSYSKGTVRYGYTF
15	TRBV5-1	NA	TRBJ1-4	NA	TGCGCCAGCAGCTTGTCCGGGAAGTCTAATGAAAAACTGTTTTTT	CASSLSGKSNEKLFF
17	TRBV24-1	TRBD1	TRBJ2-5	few	TGTGCCACCAGTGACCCCCGGGACAGCCTCCTCCAAGAGACCCAGTACTTC	CATSDPRDSLLQETQYF
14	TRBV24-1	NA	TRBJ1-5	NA	TGTGCCACCAGTGATGTCGGGGCGTTGGGGCCCCAGCATTTT	CATSDVGALGPQHF
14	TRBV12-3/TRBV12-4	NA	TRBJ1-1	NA	TGTGCCAGCACGATGGGGGCGGTGAACACTGAAGCTTTCTTT	CASTMGAVNTEAFF
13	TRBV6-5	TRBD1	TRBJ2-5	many	TGTGCCAGCAGGTTACAGGGGGTCGGGACCCAGTACTTC	CASRLQGVGTQYF
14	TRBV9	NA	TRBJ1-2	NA	TGTGCCAGCAGCGTAGGCATAGAGAGCTATGGCTACACCTTC	CASSVGIESYGYTF
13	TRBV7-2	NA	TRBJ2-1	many	TGTGCCAGCAGTTTATTGGGCTACAATGAGCAGTTCTTC	CASSLLGYNEQFF
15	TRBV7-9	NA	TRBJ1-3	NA	TGTGCCAGCAGCTTAAGGGCGCAGCAGAGAAACACCATATATTTT	CASSLRAQQRNTIYF
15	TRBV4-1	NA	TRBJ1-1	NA	TGCGCCAGCAGCCAAGAGCCCCGTTCGTACACTGAAGCTTTCTTT	CASSQEPRSYTEAFF
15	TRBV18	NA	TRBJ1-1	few	TGTGCCAGCTCACCCCCGACAGCAGAGAACACTGAAGCTTTCTTT	CASSPPTAENTEAFF
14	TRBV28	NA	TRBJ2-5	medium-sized	TGTGCCAGCAGTCCGGTGGACCTCAGAGAGACCCAGTACTTC	CASSPVDLRETQYF
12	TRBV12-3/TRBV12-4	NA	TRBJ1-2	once	TGTGCCAGCAGTCCTAGAGGCTATGCCTACACCTTC	CASSPRGYAYTF
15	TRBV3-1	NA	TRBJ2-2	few	TGTGCCAGCAGCCAACAGGGATTAGGGACCGGGGAGCTGTTTTTT	CASSQQGLGTGELFF
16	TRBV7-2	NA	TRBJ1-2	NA	TGTGCCAGCAGCTTAGCTATGCCCCGAGCGGTGGATGGCTACACTTTC	CASSLAMPRAVDGYTF
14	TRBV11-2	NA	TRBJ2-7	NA	TGTGCCAGCAGCTTAGATCGGAGGGAAGGCGAGCAGTACTTC	CASSLDRREGEQYF